This T cell receptor beta chain was identified during a study of T-cell memory formation after mild COVID-19. CDR1 is SGHRS, CDR2 YFSETQ, per germline. This CDR3 has 17 amino acids. J gave up 3 bases and V 0 bases, and 11 bases lay outside the gene matches. Overall study findings and caveats: Among contracting clones, CD4+ were mainly CM/EM and CD8+ enriched in EMRA.

Details on this clonotype: Its antigen is not known.

In TCRdb, the 5' RACE reads were re-called with MiXCR into one record per CDR3 protein. Counted here are 470,000 or so distinct CDR3 sequences, about 18% occurring once; the ten biggest clones make up about 12%. The rearrangement links TRBV5-1 to TRBJ1-2, with TRBD1 identical over 7 bases. The sequence came from an adult woman who had mild COVID-19 (a few samples of this study predate the infection). Cell type and time point are not known. Sequenced material: PBMCs or a T cell subset sorted from them (not recorded which). CDR3 protein: CASSLGDSSGGYYGYTF. For the CDR3, the DNA is TGCGCCAGCAGCTTGGGGGACAGCTCGGGGGGTTACTATGGCTACACCTTC.